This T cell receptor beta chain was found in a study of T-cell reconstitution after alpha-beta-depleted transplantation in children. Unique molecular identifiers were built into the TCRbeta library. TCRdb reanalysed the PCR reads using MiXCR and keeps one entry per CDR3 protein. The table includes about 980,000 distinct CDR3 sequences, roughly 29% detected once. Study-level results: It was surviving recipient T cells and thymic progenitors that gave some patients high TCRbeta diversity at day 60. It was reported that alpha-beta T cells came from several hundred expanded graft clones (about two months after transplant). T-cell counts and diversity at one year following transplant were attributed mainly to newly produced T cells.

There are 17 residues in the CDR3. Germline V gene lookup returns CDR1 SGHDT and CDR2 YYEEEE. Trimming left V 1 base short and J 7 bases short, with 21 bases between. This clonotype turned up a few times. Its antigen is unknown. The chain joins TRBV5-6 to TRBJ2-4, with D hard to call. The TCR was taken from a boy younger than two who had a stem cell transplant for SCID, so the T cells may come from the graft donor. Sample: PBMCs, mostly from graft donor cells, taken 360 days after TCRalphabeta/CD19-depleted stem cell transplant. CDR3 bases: TGTGCCAGCAGCTTGCGACACACAAGGAGAGAAGGGAACATTCAGTACTTC. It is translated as CASSLRHTRREGNIQYF.